Only a few counts were recorded for the clone carrying this T cell receptor beta chain. From germline, CDR1 is SGHTA and CDR2 FQGTGA. With 2 bases removed from V and 1 base from J, the gap between germline ends came to 11 bases. This CDR3 region has 15 residues. The data originate from a study of T cells after yellow fever vaccination. TCR cDNA, made by 5'RACE template switching, carried an added universal primer site and UMIs. TCRdb re-analysed the 5' RACE reads in MiXCR, keeping a single row per CDR3 protein. This table has approximately 450,000 distinct CDR3 sequences, roughly 20% appearing once. This TCR was sampled from a man younger than 35 who received the YFV17D yellow fever vaccine. The chain has TRBV7-3 and TRBJ1-1, with a tentative D call TRBD1 (5 bases). Source: PBMCs, taken before the yellow fever booster vaccination. CDR3 sequence (DNA): TGTGCCAGCAGCTTACAGGGCGTCCCGAACACTGAAGCTTTCTTT. Residues: CASSLQGVPNTEAFF.